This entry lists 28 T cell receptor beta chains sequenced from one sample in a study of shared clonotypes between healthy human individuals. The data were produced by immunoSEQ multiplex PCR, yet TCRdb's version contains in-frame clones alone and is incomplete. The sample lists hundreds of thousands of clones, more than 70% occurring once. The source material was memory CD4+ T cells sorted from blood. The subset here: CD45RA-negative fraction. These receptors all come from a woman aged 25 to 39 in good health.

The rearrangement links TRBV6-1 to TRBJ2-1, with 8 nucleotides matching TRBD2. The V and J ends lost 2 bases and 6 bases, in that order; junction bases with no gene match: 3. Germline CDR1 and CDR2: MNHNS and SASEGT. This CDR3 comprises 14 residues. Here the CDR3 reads CASSEHGRANEQFF. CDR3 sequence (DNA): TGTGCCAGCAGTGAACACGGGAGGGCCAATGAGCAGTTCTTC.

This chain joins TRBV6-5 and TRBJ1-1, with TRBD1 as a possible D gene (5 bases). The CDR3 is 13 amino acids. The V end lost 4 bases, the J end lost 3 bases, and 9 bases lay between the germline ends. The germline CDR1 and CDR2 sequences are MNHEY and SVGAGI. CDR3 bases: TGTGCCAGCAGTTGGGGGGGTGACACTGAAGCTTTCTTT. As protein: CASSWGGDTEAFF.

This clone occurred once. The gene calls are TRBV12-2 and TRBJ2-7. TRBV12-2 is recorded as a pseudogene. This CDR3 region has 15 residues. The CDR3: CASRVRGPHSYEQYF. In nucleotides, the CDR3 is TGTGCAAGTCGCGTCCGGGGGCCTCACTCCTACGAGCAGTACTTC.

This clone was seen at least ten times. The CDR3: CASSPSSTRTISETQYF. CDR3 DNA: TGTGCCAGCTCACCCTCCTCCACCAGGACTATATCAGAGACCCAGTACTTC. The chain uses TRBV18 and TRBJ2-5; possible D gene TRBD2, 6 bases. Germline CDR1 KGHSH, CDR2 LQKENI. The CDR3 has 17 residues. V was pared by 3 bases and J by 4 bases, with 21 bases between.

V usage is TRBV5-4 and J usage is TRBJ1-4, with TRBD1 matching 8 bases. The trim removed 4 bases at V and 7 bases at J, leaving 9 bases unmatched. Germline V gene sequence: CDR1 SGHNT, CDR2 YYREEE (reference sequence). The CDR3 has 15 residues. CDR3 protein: CASSRAGTGSEKLFF. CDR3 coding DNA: TGTGCCAGCAGCAGAGCCGGGACAGGATCTGAAAAACTGTTTTTT. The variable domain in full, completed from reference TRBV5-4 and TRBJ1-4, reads ETGVTQSPTHLIKTRGQQVTLRCSSQSGHNTVSWYQQALGQGPQFIFQYYREEENGRGNFPPRFSGLQFPNYSSELNVNALELDDSALYLCASSRAGTGSEKLFFGSGTQLSVL.

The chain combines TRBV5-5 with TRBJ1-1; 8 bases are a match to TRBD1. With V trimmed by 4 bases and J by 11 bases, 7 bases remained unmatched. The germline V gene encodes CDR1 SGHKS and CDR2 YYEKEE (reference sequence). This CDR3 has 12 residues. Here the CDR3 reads CASSPTGVGAFF. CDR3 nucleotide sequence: TGTGCCAGCAGCCCGACAGGGGTTGGTGCTTTCTTT. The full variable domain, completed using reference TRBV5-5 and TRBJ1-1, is DAGVTQSPTHLIKTRGQQVTLRCSPISGHKSVSWYQQVLGQGPQFIFQYYEKEERGRGNFPDRFSARQFPNYSSELNVNALLLGDSALYLCASSPTGVGAFFGQGTRLTVV.

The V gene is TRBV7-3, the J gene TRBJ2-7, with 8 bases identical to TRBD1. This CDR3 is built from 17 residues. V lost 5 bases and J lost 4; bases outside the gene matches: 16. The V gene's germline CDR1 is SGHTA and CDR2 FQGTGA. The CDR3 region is CASSANMPGTGSYEQYF. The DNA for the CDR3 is TGTGCCAGCAGCGCGAACATGCCCGGGACAGGTTCATACGAGCAGTACTTC.

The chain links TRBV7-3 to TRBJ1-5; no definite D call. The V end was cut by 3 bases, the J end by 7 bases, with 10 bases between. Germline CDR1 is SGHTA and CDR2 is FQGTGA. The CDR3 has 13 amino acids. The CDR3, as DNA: TGTGCCAGCAGCTTGGACGGAATGCAGCCCCAGCATTTT. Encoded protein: CASSLDGMQPQHF.

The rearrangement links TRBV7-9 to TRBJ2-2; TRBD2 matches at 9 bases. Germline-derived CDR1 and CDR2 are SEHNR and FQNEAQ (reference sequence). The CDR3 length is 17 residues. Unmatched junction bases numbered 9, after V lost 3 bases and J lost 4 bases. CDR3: CASSLFPSGKGTGELFF. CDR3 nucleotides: TGTGCCAGCAGCTTGTTTCCTAGCGGGAAGGGCACCGGGGAGCTGTTTTTT.

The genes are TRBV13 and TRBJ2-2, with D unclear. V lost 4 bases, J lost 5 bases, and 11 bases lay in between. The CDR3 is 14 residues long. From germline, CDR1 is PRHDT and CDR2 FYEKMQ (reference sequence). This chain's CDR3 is CASSWARKTGELFF. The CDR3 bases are TGTGCCAGCAGCTGGGCCAGAAAAACCGGGGAGCTGTTTTTT.

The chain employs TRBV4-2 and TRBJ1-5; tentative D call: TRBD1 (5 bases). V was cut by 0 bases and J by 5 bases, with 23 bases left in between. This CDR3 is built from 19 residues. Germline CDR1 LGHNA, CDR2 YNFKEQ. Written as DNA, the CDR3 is TGTGCCAGCAGCCAAGAATTAAGGAGGTGGGACGTGGTCCATCAGCCCCAGCATTTT. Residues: CASSQELRRWDVVHQPQHF.

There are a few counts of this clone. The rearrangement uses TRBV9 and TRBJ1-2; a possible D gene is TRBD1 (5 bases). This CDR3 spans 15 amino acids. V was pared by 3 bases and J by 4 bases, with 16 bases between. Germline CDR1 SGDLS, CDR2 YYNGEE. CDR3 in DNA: TGTGCCAGCAGCGGTCTCGGCAGGGCTACCTATGGCTACACCTTC. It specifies CASSGLGRATYGYTF.

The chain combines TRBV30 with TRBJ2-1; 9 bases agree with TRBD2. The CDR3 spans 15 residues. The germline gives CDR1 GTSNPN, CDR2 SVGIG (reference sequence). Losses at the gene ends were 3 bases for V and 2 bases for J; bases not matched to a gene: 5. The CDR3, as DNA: TGTGCCTGGAGCCGTAGCGGGAGCCCCTACAATGAGCAGTTCTTC. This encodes CAWSRSGSPYNEQFF.

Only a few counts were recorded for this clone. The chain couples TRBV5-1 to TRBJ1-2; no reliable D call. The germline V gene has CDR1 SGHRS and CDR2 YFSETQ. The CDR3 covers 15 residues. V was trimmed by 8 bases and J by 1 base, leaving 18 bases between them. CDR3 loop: CASSDERLLNYGYTF. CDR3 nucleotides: TGCGCCAGTAGCGACGAAAGACTCCTTAACTATGGCTACACCTTC.

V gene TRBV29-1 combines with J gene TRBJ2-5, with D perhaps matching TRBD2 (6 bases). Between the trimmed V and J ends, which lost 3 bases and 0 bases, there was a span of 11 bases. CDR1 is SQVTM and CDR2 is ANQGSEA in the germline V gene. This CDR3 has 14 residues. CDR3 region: CSVDGGMDQETQYF. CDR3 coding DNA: TGCAGCGTTGATGGAGGGATGGACCAAGAGACCCAGTACTTC.

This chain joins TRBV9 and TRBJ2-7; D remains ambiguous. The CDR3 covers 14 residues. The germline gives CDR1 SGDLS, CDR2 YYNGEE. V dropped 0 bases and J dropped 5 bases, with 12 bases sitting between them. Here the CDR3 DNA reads TGTGCCAGCAGCGTAGCTCTCAGCACCGACGAGCAGTACTTC. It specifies CASSVALSTDEQYF.

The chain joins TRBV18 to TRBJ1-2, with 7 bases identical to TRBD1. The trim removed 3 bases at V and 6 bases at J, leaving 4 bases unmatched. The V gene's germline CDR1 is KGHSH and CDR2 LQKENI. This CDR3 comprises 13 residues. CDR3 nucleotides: TGTGCCAGCTCACCGGGACAGAGGGATGGCTACACCTTC. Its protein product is CASSPGQRDGYTF.

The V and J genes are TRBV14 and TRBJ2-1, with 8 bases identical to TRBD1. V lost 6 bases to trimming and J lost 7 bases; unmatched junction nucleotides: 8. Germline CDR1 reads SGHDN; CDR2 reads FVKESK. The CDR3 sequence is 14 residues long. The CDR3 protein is CASSRDRLSNEQFF. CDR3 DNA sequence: TGTGCCAGCAGTCGGGACAGGCTTAGTAATGAGCAGTTCTTC.

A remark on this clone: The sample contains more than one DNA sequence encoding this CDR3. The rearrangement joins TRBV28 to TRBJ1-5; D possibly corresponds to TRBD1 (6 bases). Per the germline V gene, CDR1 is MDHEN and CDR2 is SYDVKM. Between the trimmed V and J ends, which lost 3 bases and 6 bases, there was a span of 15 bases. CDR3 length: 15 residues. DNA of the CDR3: TGTGCCAGCAGTTTTTCCAGGGGTAGGGGTCAGCCCCAGCATTTT. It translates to CASSFSRGRGQPQHF.

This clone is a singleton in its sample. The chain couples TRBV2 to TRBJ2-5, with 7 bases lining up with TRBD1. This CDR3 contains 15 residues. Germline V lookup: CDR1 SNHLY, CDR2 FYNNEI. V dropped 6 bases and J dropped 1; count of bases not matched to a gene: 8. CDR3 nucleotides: TGTGCCAGCAGCACGACAGGGTATCGCCAAGAGACCCAGTACTTC. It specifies CASSTTGYRQETQYF.

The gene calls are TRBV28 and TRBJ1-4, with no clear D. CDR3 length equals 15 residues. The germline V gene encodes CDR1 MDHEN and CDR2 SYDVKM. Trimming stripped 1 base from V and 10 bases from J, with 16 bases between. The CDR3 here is CASSLSPGEGLKLFF. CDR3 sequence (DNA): TGTGCCAGCAGTTTATCTCCCGGAGAGGGTTTAAAACTGTTTTTT.

CDR3 residues: CASSLGIAETQYF. Written as DNA, the CDR3 is TGTGCCAGCAGCTTAGGGATTGCGGAGACCCAGTACTTC. V is TRBV11-2 and J is TRBJ2-5, with no clear D. V lost 1 base and J 5 bases, leaving 8 bases between the germline ends. Germline assignment: CDR1 SGHAT and CDR2 FQNNGV. This CDR3 spans 13 amino acids. Full variable domain (rest looked up from reference TRBV11-2 and TRBJ2-5): EAGVAQSPRYKIIEKRQSVAFWCNPISGHATLYWYQQILGQGPKLLIQFQNNGVVDDSQLPKDRFSAERLKGVDSTLKIQPAKLEDSAVYLCASSLGIAETQYFGPGTRLLVL.

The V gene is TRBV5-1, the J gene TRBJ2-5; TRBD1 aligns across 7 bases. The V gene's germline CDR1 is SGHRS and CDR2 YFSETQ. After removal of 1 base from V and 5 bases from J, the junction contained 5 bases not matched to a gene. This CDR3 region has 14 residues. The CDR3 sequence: CASSLTGQAETQYF. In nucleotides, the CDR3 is TGCGCCAGCAGCTTGACAGGACAGGCGGAGACCCAGTACTTC.

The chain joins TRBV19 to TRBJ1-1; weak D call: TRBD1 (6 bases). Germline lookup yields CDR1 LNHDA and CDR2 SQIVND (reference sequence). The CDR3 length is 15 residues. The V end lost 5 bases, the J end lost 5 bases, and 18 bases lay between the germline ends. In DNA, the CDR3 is TGTGCCAGTAGTCTCGGACAGCCGAGGCGGACTGAAGCTTTCTTT. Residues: CASSLGQPRRTEAFF.

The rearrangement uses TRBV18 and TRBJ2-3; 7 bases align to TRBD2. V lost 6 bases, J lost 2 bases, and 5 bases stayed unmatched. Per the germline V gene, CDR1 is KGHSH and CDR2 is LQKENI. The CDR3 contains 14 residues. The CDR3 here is CASSQTSATDTQYF. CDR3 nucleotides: TGTGCCAGCTCCCAAACTAGCGCCACAGATACGCAGTATTTT.

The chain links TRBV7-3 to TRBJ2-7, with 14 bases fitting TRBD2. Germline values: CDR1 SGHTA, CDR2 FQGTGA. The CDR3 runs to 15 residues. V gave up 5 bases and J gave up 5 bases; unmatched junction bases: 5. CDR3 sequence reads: CASSPGLAGVDEQYF. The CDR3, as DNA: TGTGCCAGCAGCCCGGGACTAGCGGGAGTAGACGAGCAGTACTTC.

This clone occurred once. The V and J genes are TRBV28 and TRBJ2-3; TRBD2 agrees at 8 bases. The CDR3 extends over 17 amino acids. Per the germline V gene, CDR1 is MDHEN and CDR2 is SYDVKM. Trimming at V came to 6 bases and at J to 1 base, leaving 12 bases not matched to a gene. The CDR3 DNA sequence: TGTGCCAGCAGCCGAATCACTAGCGGACCTCGCACAGATACGCAGTATTTT. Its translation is CASSRITSGPRTDTQYF.

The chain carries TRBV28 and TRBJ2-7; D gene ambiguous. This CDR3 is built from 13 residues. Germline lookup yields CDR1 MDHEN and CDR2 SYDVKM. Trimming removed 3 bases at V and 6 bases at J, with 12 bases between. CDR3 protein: CASSFRQFPEQYF. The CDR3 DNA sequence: TGTGCCAGCAGTTTCCGACAATTCCCCGAGCAGTACTTC.